The 27 T cell receptor beta chains below come from one sample, sequenced in a study of cytomegalovirus exposure and HLA in healthy donors. PCR employed 60 Vbeta and 13 Jbeta primers. Produced via immunoSEQ multiplex PCR; TCRdb's table is partial and in-frame only. Altogether around 200,000 clones are present, less than 90% being singletons, with the ten largest covering around 0.3%. Input material: PBMCs. These receptors originate from a woman in her 30s in good health and CMV-seronegative.

This clone was seen more than once but under ten times. The CDR3 DNA follows: TGTGCCAGCAGCTTAGAACTCTCGGGTTTAATGAACACTGAAGCTTTCTTT. Protein: CASSLELSGLMNTEAFF. The chain couples TRBV7-8 to TRBJ1-1; D not resolved. V shed 1 base and J shed 0 bases, with 15 bases lying between them. Germline CDR1 is SGHVS and CDR2 is FQNEAQ. The CDR3 consists of 17 residues. Full variable domain (outside the CDR3, taken from reference TRBV7-8 and TRBJ1-1): GAGVSQSPRYKVAKRGQDVALRCDPISGHVSLFWYQQALGQGPEFLTYFQNEAQLDKSGLPSDRFFAERPEGSVSTLKIQRTQQEDSAVYLCASSLELSGLMNTEAFFGQGTRLTVV.

V and J are TRBV29-1 and TRBJ2-2; possibly TRBD2 for D (6 bases). Germline V gene sequence: CDR1 SQVTM, CDR2 ANQGSEA. Trimming cost V 4 bases and J 1 base, with 10 bases left between them. CDR3 length: 14 amino acids. The CDR3 sequence: CSVGGTQNTGELFF. DNA of the CDR3: TGCAGCGTTGGAGGGACTCAGAACACCGGGGAGCTGTTTTTT.

The chain is built from TRBV4-1 and TRBJ2-2; TRBD2 matches 10 bases. The J segment lost 3 bases and the V segment lost 0 bases, leaving 10 bases of the junction unmatched. CDR1 and CDR2 (germline): MGHRA, YSYEKL. The CDR3 runs to 19 residues. The DNA of the CDR3 is TGCGCCAGCAGCCAAGACCCAGCGGGAGGGCCCGTAGACACCGGGGAGCTGTTTTTT. This gives the protein CASSQDPAGGPVDTGELFF.

The J gene is TRBJ2-5, the V gene TRBV5-1; TRBD1 agrees at 7 bases. The CDR3 totals 13 residues. CDR1 is SGHRS, CDR2 YFSETQ, per germline. J gave up 3 bases and V 4 bases, and 3 bases lay outside the gene matches. Written as DNA, the CDR3 is TGCGCCAGCAGCCGGCAGGGGGAAGAGACCCAGTACTTC. This translates into CASSRQGEETQYF.

V usage is TRBV7-6 and J usage is TRBJ2-5; D may be TRBD2 (5 bases). The CDR3 loop spans 15 amino acids. Germline V gene sequence: CDR1 SGHVS, CDR2 FNYEAQ. V lost 9 bases to trimming and J lost 5 bases, with 22 bases between them. The CDR3 protein is CASFAGLENWETQYF. As DNA, the CDR3 is TGTGCCAGTTTCGCGGGTTTAGAAAATTGGGAGACCCAGTACTTC.

The chain employs TRBV25-1 and TRBJ2-2; weak D call: TRBD1 (6 bases). V lost 2 bases to trimming and J lost 0 bases, with 10 bases between them. CDR1 is MGHDK, CDR2 SYGVNS, per germline. The CDR3 is 16 amino acids. CDR3 amino acids: CASSEARTANTGELFF. The CDR3 bases are TGTGCCAGCAGTGAAGCCCGGACAGCGAACACCGGGGAGCTGTTTTTT.

The V gene is TRBV2, the J gene TRBJ2-1; the match to TRBD1 covers 9 bases. CDR3 size: 12 residues. CDR1 SNHLY and CDR2 FYNNEI come from the germline V gene. The ends lost 5 bases at V and 15 bases at J; junction bases unmatched: 8. Here the CDR3 reads CASSLTGGDTFF. DNA of the CDR3: TGTGCCAGCAGTCTAACAGGGGGCGATACGTTCTTC.

To note about this clone: Distinct nucleotide sequences in the sample also encode this CDR3. The chain employs TRBV5-4 and TRBJ2-7; 7 bases agree with TRBD1. The CDR3 contains 13 residues. V dropped 4 bases and J dropped 6; count of bases not matched to a gene: 7. Germline CDR1 is SGHNT and CDR2 is YYREEE (reference sequence). In DNA form, the CDR3 reads TGTGCCAGCAGCGCCGGGACAGAGGTCGAGCAGTACTTC. Its translation: CASSAGTEVEQYF.

The gene calls are TRBV25-1 and TRBJ2-4, with D tentatively TRBD2 (7 bases). Germline CDR1 reads MGHDK; CDR2 reads SYGVNS. The germline V and J ends were trimmed by 2 bases and 6 bases, with 17 bases remaining between them. The CDR3 has 16 amino acids. This chain's CDR3 is CASSEASPGEGNIQYF. CDR3 nucleotide sequence: TGTGCCAGCAGTGAAGCATCCCCAGGGGAGGGAAACATTCAGTACTTC.

This rearrangement joins TRBV6-6 to TRBJ1-2; D gene ambiguous. Trimming took 2 bases from V and 0 from J, leaving 7 bases between them. CDR1 and CDR2 from the germline V gene are MNHNY and SVGAGI (reference sequence). The CDR3 runs 14 residues. The CDR3 nucleotides are TGTGCCAGCAGTTACGGGCTACCTAACTATGGCTACACCTTC. Amino acid sequence: CASSYGLPNYGYTF.

The rearrangement uses TRBV5-6 and TRBJ1-1, with D hard to call. This CDR3 has 15 amino acids. Germline V gene sequence: CDR1 SGHDT, CDR2 YYEEEE. Trimming cost V 4 bases and J 3 bases, with 16 bases left between them. This CDR3 reads CASSLLGREDTEAFF. The CDR3 DNA is TGTGCCAGCAGCCTTTTGGGGAGGGAGGACACTGAAGCTTTCTTT.

This clone showed up just once. The chain carries TRBV4-1 and TRBJ2-7; 9 nucleotides agree with TRBD2. Germline CDR1 and CDR2: MGHRA and YSYEKL. The CDR3 has 16 amino acids. V dropped 7 bases and J dropped 1; count of bases not matched to a gene: 11. The CDR3 sequence: CASTPSGTSRSYEQYF. DNA for the CDR3: TGCGCCAGCACCCCCAGTGGGACTAGCCGATCCTACGAGCAGTACTTC.

This chain uses TRBV5-1 with TRBJ2-5; 7 bases agree with TRBD1. Unmatched junction bases numbered 7, after V lost 1 base and J lost 1 base. CDR1 is SGHRS and CDR2 is YFSETQ in the germline V gene. The CDR3 contains 16 residues. CDR3: CASSLLQGVTQETQYF. Written as DNA, the CDR3 is TGCGCCAGCAGCTTGTTGCAGGGGGTCACCCAAGAGACCCAGTACTTC.

This clone appeared once. The chain carries TRBV9 and TRBJ2-3, with D possibly being TRBD1 (6 bases). Trimming cost V 3 bases and J 1 base, with 9 bases left between them. Germline lookup yields CDR1 SGDLS and CDR2 YYNGEE. The CDR3 runs to 14 residues. The CDR3 loop reads CASSGRQGTDTQYF. The CDR3 DNA reads as TGTGCCAGCAGCGGAAGACAGGGCACAGATACGCAGTATTTT.

The chain links TRBV18 to TRBJ2-5; 11 bases match TRBD2. CDR3 length: 17 amino acids. Germline CDR1 and CDR2: KGHSH and LQKENI. V shed 3 bases, J shed 11 bases, and the junction held 17 bases outside the gene matches. The CDR3 DNA reads TGTGCCAGCTCACCCAACCCAACTAGCGGGAGTGTTGGTGAGCAGTACTTC. This translates into CASSPNPTSGSVGEQYF.

The genes are TRBV19 and TRBJ1-4, with TRBD1 as a possible D gene (5 bases). Trimming stripped 6 bases from V and 3 bases from J, with 17 bases between. Per germline, CDR1 LNHDA and CDR2 SQIVND (reference sequence). This CDR3 region has 16 residues. CDR3 residues: CASSLLGSGANEKLFF. CDR3 sequence (DNA): TGTGCCAGTAGCCTCCTCGGTTCGGGGGCTAATGAAAAACTGTTTTTT.

CDR3 sequence: CASSPYTGSYEQYF. The CDR3 DNA sequence: TGTGCCAGCAGCCCCTACACGGGCTCCTACGAGCAGTACTTC. This chain links TRBV11-2 with TRBJ2-7, with D uncertain. The CDR3 loop spans 14 amino acids. Trimming cost V 5 bases and J 0 bases, with 11 bases left between them. CDR1 is SGHAT and CDR2 is FQNNGV in the germline V gene.

This sequence joins TRBV2 and TRBJ2-1; TRBD2 matches at 11 bases. The CDR3 runs to 17 residues. Germline CDR1 reads SNHLY; CDR2 reads FYNNEI. J was trimmed by 1 base and V by 6 bases; bases with no gene match: 8. The CDR3 sequence is CASRLLAGASSYNEQFF. The CDR3 DNA reads TGTGCCAGCAGACTACTAGCGGGGGCCTCATCCTACAATGAGCAGTTCTTC.

This clone was found once. This rearrangement joins TRBV28 to TRBJ2-1; tentative D call: TRBD2 (5 bases). The V and J ends lost 5 bases and 12 bases respectively, with 11 bases between them. The germline CDR1 and CDR2 sequences are MDHEN and SYDVKM. This CDR3 is 11 amino acids long. CDR3 nucleotides: TGTGCCAGCAGTAAACGGGGTGGGCAGTTCTTC. It specifies CASSKRGGQFF.

This chain connects TRBV2 to TRBJ2-7, with TRBD1 matching 9 bases. The J segment lost 2 bases and the V segment lost 5 bases, leaving 7 bases of the junction unmatched. This CDR3 has 15 amino acids. Germline values: CDR1 SNHLY, CDR2 FYNNEI. The CDR3 here is CASSRQGQGPYEQYF. The DNA for the CDR3 is TGTGCCAGCAGTCGCCAGGGACAGGGACCCTACGAGCAGTACTTC.

The chain recombines TRBV28 with TRBJ1-2; D not certain. The CDR3 loop spans 12 amino acids. V lost 5 bases and J lost 0, with 4 bases in between. Per the germline V gene, CDR1 is MDHEN and CDR2 is SYDVKM. Here the CDR3 reads CASSPANYGYTF. CDR3 coding DNA: TGTGCCAGCAGTCCAGCTAACTATGGCTACACCTTC.

The V and J genes are TRBV7-9 and TRBJ2-3, with 7 bases identical to TRBD2. This CDR3 has 11 residues. The trim removed 9 bases at V and 7 bases at J, leaving 4 bases unmatched. Looked up from germline, CDR1 is SEHNR and CDR2 is FQNEAQ (reference sequence). The CDR3 reads CASGRENTQYF. CDR3 bases: TGTGCCAGTGGGCGGGAGAATACGCAGTATTTT. The entire variable domain, with the rest obtained from reference TRBV7-9 and TRBJ2-3, is as follows: DTGVSQNPRHKITKRGQNVTFRCDPISEHNRLYWYRQTLGQGPEFLTYFQNEAQLEKSRLLSDRFSAERPKGSFSTLEIQRTEQGDSAMYLCASGRENTQYFGPGTRLTVL.

The V and J genes are TRBV7-9 and TRBJ2-1, with 14 positions matching TRBD2. J was trimmed by 6 bases and V by 5 bases; bases with no gene match: 3. The CDR3 is 15 amino acids. Germline-derived CDR1 and CDR2 are SEHNR and FQNEAQ (reference sequence). This CDR3 reads CASSVTSGGANEQFF. For the CDR3, the DNA is TGTGCCAGCAGCGTGACTAGCGGGGGGGCCAATGAGCAGTTCTTC.

The gene calls are TRBV5-1 and TRBJ1-1, with D possibly matching TRBD1 (6 bases). The V end was cut by 4 bases, the J end by 3 bases, with 13 bases between. CDR3 size: 14 residues. Germline V gives CDR1 SGHRS, CDR2 YFSETQ. In nucleotides, the CDR3 is TGCGCCAGCAGCGCATCGGGGGGCCACACTGAAGCTTTCTTT. This codes for CASSASGGHTEAFF. Together with reference TRBV5-1 and TRBJ1-1, the CDR3 gives the full variable domain: KAGVTQTPRYLIKTRGQQVTLSCSPISGHRSVSWYQQTPGQGLQFLFEYFSETQRNKGNFPGRFSGRQFSNSRSEMNVSTLELGDSALYLCASSASGGHTEAFFGQGTRLTVV.

The V and J genes are TRBV7-9 and TRBJ1-2, with D unresolved. CDR1 and CDR2 (germline): SEHNR, FQNEAQ (reference sequence). Trimming left V 1 base short and J 6 bases short, with 18 bases between. The CDR3 sequence is 16 residues long. The CDR3 here is CASSLGLVQAAHGYTF. In DNA, the CDR3 is TGTGCCAGCAGCTTAGGGCTTGTGCAGGCCGCCCATGGCTACACCTTC.

In the case of this clone: One end of the junction does not line up with germline, which may come from a read error. The same CDR3 can be traced to other DNA sequences in this sample. The chain recombines TRBV11-3 with TRBJ2-5; TRBD1 might be the D (7 bases). The CDR3 loop spans 16 amino acids. The V gene's germline CDR1 is SGHNT and CDR2 YENEEA. CDR3 coding DNA: TGTGCCAGCAGCTCAGCCCGGGGGCAGGGGGAAGACACCCAGTACTTC. Its translation is CASSSARGQGEDTQYF.

V usage is TRBV2 and J usage is TRBJ2-7; D gene uncertain. The V end was cut by 11 bases, the J end by 0 bases, with 17 bases between. The CDR3 covers 14 residues. Germline assignment: CDR1 SNHLY and CDR2 FYNNEI. The CDR3 loop is CAASRRLNSYEQYF. In DNA form, the CDR3 reads TGTGCCGCATCCCGCCGACTGAACTCCTACGAGCAGTACTTC.